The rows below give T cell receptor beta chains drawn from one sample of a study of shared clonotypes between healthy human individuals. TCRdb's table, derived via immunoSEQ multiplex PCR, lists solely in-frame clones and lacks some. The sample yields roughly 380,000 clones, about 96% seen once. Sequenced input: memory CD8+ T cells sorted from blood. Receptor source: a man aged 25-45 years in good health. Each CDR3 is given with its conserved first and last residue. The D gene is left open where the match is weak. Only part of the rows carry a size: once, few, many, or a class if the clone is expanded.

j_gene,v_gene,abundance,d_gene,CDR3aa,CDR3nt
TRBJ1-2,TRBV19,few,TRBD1,CAKYRGANYGYTF,TGTGCCAAATACAGGGGAGCTAACTATGGCTACACCTTC
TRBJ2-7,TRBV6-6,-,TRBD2,CASRPPTSGRKHEQYF,TGTGCCAGCAGACCACCGACTAGCGGGAGGAAACACGAGCAGTACTTC
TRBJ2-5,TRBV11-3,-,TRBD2,CASSLDRLAGVGETQYF,TGTGCCAGCAGCTTAGATCGGCTAGCGGGAGTAGGAGAGACCCAGTACTTC
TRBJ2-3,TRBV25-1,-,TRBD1,CASSEWTGGADTQYF,TGTGCCAGCAGTGAATGGACAGGGGGCGCAGATACGCAGTATTTT
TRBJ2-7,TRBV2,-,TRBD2,CASKPGGGDYEQYF,TGTGCCAGCAAACCGGGAGGGGGGGACTACGAGCAGTACTTC
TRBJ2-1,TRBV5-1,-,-,CASSLAGPPYNEQFF,TGCGCCAGCAGCTTGGCCGGCCCACCCTACAATGAGCAGTTCTTC
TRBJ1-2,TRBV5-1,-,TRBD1,CASRGGYGYTF,TGCGCTTCCAGGGGGGGCTATGGCTACACCTTC
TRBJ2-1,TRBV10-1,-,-,CASSDQRYNEQFF,TGCGCCAGCAGTGACCAGCGGTACAATGAGCAGTTCTTC
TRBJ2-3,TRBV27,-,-,CASSPNLPRGGTDTQYF,TGTGCCAGCAGTCCGAATTTGCCAAGGGGTGGCACAGATACGCAGTATTTT
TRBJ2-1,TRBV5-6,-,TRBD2,CASSLGLADYNEQFF,TGTGCCAGCAGCTTGGGACTAGCGGATTACAATGAGCAGTTCTTC
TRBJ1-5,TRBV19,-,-,CASTTSGGAMGNQPQHF,TGTGCCAGTACTACGTCGGGGGGAGCGATGGGCAATCAGCCCCAGCATTTT
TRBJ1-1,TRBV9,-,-,CASSLAGANTEAFF,TGTGCCAGCAGCCTGGCGGGGGCGAACACTGAAGCTTTCTTT
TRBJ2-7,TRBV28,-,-,CASSLSLTPLDEQYF,TGTGCCAGCAGTTTAAGCCTAACCCCCTTGGACGAGCAGTACTTC
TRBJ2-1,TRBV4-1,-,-,CASRRPGMSGDNEQFF,TGCGCCAGCAGGCGGCCAGGGATGTCTGGTGACAATGAGCAGTTCTTC
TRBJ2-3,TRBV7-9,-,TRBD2,CASIPVGTSGSSFTDTQYF,TGTGCCAGCATCCCAGTAGGGACTAGCGGGAGTTCCTTCACAGATACGCAGTATTTT
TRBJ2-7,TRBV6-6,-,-,CASSPSLPPSYEQYF,TGTGCCAGCAGTCCCTCCCTCCCGCCCTCCTACGAGCAGTACTTC
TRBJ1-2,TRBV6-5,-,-,CASSYSGYGYTF,TGTGCCAGCAGTTACTCAGGGTATGGCTACACCTTC
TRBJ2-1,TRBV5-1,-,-,CASRLESPYNEQFF,TGCGCCAGCCGCCTAGAATCCCCCTACAATGAGCAGTTCTTC
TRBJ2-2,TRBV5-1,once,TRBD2,CASSRTSGRVYTGELFF,TGCGCCAGCAGCCGGACTAGCGGGAGGGTGTACACCGGGGAGCTGTTTTTT
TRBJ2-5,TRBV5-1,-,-,CASSFGGLKETQYF,TGCGCCAGCAGCTTTGGCGGGTTAAAAGAGACCCAGTACTTC
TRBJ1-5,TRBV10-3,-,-,CAISEGHNQPQHF,TGTGCCATCAGTGAGGGACACAATCAGCCCCAGCATTTT
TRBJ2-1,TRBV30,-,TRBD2,CAWSGGGRDYNEQFF,TGTGCCTGGAGTGGCGGCGGGAGGGATTACAATGAGCAGTTCTTC
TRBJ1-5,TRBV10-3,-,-,CAISDRPVYSNQPQHF,TGTGCCATCAGTGATAGGCCGGTTTATAGCAATCAGCCCCAGCATTTT
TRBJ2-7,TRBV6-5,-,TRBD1,CASRPGTGSYEQYF,TGTGCCAGCAGACCCGGGACAGGGTCCTACGAGCAGTACTTC
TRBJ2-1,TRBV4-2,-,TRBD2,CASSQDRGTSLFF,TGTGCCAGCAGCCAAGATCGGGGGACTAGTTTGTTCTTC
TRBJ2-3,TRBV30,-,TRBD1,CAWKSDRWSTDTQYF,TGTGCCTGGAAGTCGGACAGGTGGAGCACAGATACGCAGTATTTT
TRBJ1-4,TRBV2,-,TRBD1,CASSEDRGANEKLFF,TGTGCCAGCAGTGAAGACAGGGGAGCTAATGAAAAACTGTTTTTT
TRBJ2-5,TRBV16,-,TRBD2,CASSLSGSRGTQYF,TGTGCCAGCAGCCTGAGCGGGAGCCGGGGGACCCAGTACTTC
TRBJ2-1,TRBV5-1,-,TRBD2,CASNTGRTSNRGFF,TGCGCCAGCAACACTGGACGGACTAGCAACCGTGGGTTCTTC
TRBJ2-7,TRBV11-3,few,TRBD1,CASLGIQGERYEQYF,TGTGCCAGCTTGGGAATACAGGGGGAAAGGTACGAGCAGTACTTC
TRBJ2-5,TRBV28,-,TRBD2,CASSFWTSGRAGGQETQYF,TGTGCCAGCAGTTTTTGGACTAGCGGGAGGGCCGGGGGCCAAGAGACCCAGTACTTC
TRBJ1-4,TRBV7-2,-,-,CASSPVATNEKLFF,TGTGCCAGTAGCCCAGTTGCAACTAATGAAAAACTGTTTTTT
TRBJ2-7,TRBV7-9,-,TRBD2,CASSTGLAGGPIYEQYF,TGTGCCAGCAGCACTGGACTAGCGGGGGGACCGATCTACGAGCAGTACTTC
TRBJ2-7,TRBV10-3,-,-,CAISVEGVQVYEQYF,TGTGCCATCAGTGTTGAGGGAGTACAGGTCTACGAGCAGTACTTC
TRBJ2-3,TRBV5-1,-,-,CASSPGTWEPTDTQYF,TGCGCCAGCAGCCCTGGGACCTGGGAACCCACAGATACGCAGTATTTT
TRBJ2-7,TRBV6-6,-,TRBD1,CASRRHVTGDYEQYF,TGTGCCAGCAGACGACATGTGACAGGGGACTACGAGCAGTACTTC
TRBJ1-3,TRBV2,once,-,CASRDFSGNTIYF,TGTGCCAGCAGGGACTTCTCTGGAAACACCATATATTTT
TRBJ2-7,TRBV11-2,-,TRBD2,CASSRGLAEEQYF,TGTGCCAGCAGCCGGGGACTAGCTGAGGAGCAGTACTTC
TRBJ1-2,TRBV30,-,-,CAVSTGAGNYGYTF,TGTGCCGTATCTACGGGGGCAGGGAACTATGGCTACACCTTC
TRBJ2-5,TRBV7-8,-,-,CASSLSLAQETQYF,TGTGCCAGCAGCTTAAGTCTAGCCCAAGAGACCCAGTACTTC
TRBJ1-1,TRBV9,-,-,CASSVGGRNTEAFF,TGTGCCAGCAGCGTAGGGGGGCGCAACACTGAAGCTTTCTTT
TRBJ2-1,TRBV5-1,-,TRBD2,CASSLLAGGGNEQFF,TGCGCCAGCAGCTTACTAGCGGGAGGTGGGAATGAGCAGTTCTTC
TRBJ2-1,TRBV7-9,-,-,CASSLAASYNEQFF,TGTGCCAGCAGCTTAGCGGCGTCCTACAATGAGCAGTTCTTC
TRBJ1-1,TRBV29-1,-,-,CSVEVLTEAFF,TGCAGCGTTGAAGTACTCACTGAAGCTTTCTTT
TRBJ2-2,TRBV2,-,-,CASRERTGPYTGELFF,TGTGCCAGCAGGGAGAGGACGGGCCCCTACACCGGGGAGCTGTTTTTT
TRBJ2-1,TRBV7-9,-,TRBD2,CASSSGLAGVNEQFF,TGTGCCAGCAGCTCCGGACTAGCGGGAGTCAATGAGCAGTTCTTC
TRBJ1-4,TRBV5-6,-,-,CASSFSLSDSSNEKLFF,TGTGCCAGCAGCTTTTCGCTGTCGGACAGTTCAAATGAAAAACTGTTTTTT
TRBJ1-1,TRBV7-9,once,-,CASNQGETTEAFF,TGTGCCAGCAATCAGGGTGAGACGACTGAAGCTTTCTTT
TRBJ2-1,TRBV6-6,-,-,CASSYVDYLGQFF,TGTGCCAGCAGTTACGTGGACTATCTTGGGCAGTTCTTC
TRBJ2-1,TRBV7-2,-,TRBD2,CASRAPGLAGGPNEQFF,TGTGCCAGCAGAGCTCCGGGACTAGCGGGAGGGCCGAATGAGCAGTTCTTC
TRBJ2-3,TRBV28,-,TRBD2,CASRVLAGGIEHTQYF,TGTGCCAGCAGAGTTCTAGCGGGAGGGATTGAGCATACGCAGTATTTT
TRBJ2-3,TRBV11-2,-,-,CASSFMVRGDTQYF,TGTGCCAGCAGCTTCATGGTACGAGGAGATACGCAGTATTTT
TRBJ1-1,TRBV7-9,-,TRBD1,CASSPGQGSRTEAFF,TGTGCCAGCAGCCCCGGACAGGGCAGTCGGACTGAAGCTTTCTTT
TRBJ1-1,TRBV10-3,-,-,CAIHAGTQNTEAFF,TGTGCCATCCACGCCGGGACGCAGAACACTGAAGCTTTCTTT
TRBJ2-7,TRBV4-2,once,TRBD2,CASSQDVGTKRYEQYF,TGTGCCAGCAGCCAAGACGTGGGGACTAAACGCTACGAGCAGTACTTC
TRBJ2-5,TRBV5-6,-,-,CASSSQGRETQYF,TGTGCCAGCAGCTCTCAGGGGAGGGAGACTCAGTACTTC
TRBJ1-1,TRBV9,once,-,CASSPQGGGTEAFF,TGTGCCAGCAGCCCACAAGGGGGGGGCACTGAAGCTTTCTTT
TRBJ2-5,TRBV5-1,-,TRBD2,CASSLDERGKTQYF,TGCGCCAGCAGCTTGGACGAGCGGGGGAAGACCCAGTACTTC
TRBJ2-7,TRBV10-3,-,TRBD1,CAISDHWDRGVGYEQYF,TGTGCCATCAGTGACCACTGGGACAGGGGCGTCGGATACGAGCAGTACTTC
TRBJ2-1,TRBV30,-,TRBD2,CAWSGSVLRLASHEQFF,TGTGCCTGGAGTGGCAGCGTATTGCGACTAGCTTCCCATGAGCAGTTCTTC